The TCR beta chain under discussion was sequenced for a study of prognosis after radiotherapy for stage I lung cancer. Turning to the study itself: A biologically effective dose of at least 100 Gy came via 3-5 SBRT fractions.

This clonotype was observed many times. The antigen remains unidentified. V lost 5 bases, J lost 3 bases, and 14 bases lay in between. The CDR3 consists of 15 residues. Points from the study as a whole: Usage of TRBV and TRBJ genes reportedly differed between metastatic and non-metastatic patients.

TCR beta CDR3 was amplified from genomic DNA by two-round multiplex PCR. First-round PCR employed TRBV- and TRBJ-specific primers for each gene. A single record per CDR3 protein comes from TCRdb applying MiXCR to the multiplex PCR reads. The table shows approximately 30,000 distinct CDR3 sequences, with 25% to 40% occurring only once. Peripheral blood was collected in volumes of six milliliters at each of two time points. Sequencing was performed on PBMCs, taken before or after stereotactic body radiation therapy (not recorded which). This clonotype was obtained from a donor over 45 with non-small cell lung cancer. The chain is built from TRBV12-3 or TRBV12-4 and TRBJ1-5; a possible D gene is TRBD1 (5 bases). CDR3 nucleotides: TGTGCCAGCAGTGAACAAGGGACCCTCAATCAGCCCCAGCATTTT. Amino acid sequence: CASSEQGTLNQPQHF.